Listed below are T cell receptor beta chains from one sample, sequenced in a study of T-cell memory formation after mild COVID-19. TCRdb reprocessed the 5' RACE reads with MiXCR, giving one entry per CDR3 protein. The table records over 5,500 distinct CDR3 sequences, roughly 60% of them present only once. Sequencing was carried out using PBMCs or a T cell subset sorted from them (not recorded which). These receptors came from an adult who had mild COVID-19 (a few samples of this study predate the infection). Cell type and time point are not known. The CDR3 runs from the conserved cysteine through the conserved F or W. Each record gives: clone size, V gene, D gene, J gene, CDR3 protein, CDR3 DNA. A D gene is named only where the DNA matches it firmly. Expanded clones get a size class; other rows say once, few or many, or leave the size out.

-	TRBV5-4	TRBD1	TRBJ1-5	CASSPGQGNQPQHF	TGTGCCAGCAGCCCAGGACAGGGGAACCAGCCCCAGCATTTT
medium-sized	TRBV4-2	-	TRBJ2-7	CASSRGGISYEQYF	TGTGCCAGCAGCCGGGGCGGGATCTCCTACGAGCAGTACTTC
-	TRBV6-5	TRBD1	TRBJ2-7	CAAGQGYEQYF	TGTGCGGCGGGACAGGGTTACGAGCAGTACTTC
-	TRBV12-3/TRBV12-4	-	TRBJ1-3	CATGQSSPSGNTIYF	TGTGCCACCGGACAGTCTAGCCCCTCTGGAAACACCATATATTTT
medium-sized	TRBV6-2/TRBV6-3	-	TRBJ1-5	CASSYLPDILSNQPQHF	TGTGCCAGCAGTTACCTACCGGACATTTTGAGCAATCAGCCCCAGCATTTT
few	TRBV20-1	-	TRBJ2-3	CSARARDEGRDTQYF	TGCAGTGCTAGAGCCCGGGACGAAGGAAGAGATACGCAGTATTTT
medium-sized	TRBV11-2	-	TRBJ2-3	CASSLAADTQYF	TGTGCCAGCAGCTTAGCAGCAGATACGCAGTATTTT
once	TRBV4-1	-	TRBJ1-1	CASSHTDMGGYEAFF	TGCGCCAGCAGCCACACGGACATGGGAGGCTACGAAGCTTTCTTT
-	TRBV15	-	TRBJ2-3	CATSRDGRPTDTQYF	TGTGCCACCAGCAGAGATGGACGCCCCACAGATACGCAGTATTTT
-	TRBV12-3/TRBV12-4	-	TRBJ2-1	CASSLRVDEQFF	TGTGCCAGCAGTCTCAGGGTCGATGAGCAGTTCTTC
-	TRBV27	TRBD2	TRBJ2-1	CASRWTSGVYNEQFF	TGTGCCAGCAGGTGGACTAGCGGAGTTTACAATGAGCAGTTCTTC
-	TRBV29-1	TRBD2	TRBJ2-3	CSLTGGAGADTQYF	TGCAGCCTCACGGGGGGGGCTGGTGCAGATACGCAGTATTTT
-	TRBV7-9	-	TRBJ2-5	CASSLVDRPFQETQYF	TGTGCCAGCAGCTTAGTCGACAGGCCCTTCCAAGAGACCCAGTACTTC
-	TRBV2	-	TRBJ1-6	CASSDGGTGRSPLHF	TGTGCCAGCAGCGATGGGGGGACGGGCCGTTCACCCCTCCACTTT
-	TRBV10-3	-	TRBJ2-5	CAISELASETQYF	TGTGCCATCAGTGAGCTAGCGTCAGAGACCCAGTACTTC
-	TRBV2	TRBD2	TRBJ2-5	CASSGNGGEETQYF	TGTGCCAGCAGTGGGAACGGGGGGGAAGAGACCCAGTACTTC
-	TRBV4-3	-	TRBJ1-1	CASQLGTEAFF	TGCGCCAGCCAGCTTGGCACTGAAGCTTTCTTT
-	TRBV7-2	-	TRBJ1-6	CASSLEAGIISPLHF	TGTGCCAGCAGCTTAGAGGCAGGGATAATATCACCCCTCCACTTT
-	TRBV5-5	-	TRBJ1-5	CASSLYRDSPRPQHF	TGTGCCAGCAGCTTATACCGGGACTCCCCCAGGCCCCAGCATTTT
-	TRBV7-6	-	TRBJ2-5	CASSLDGGTVQETQYF	TGTGCCAGCAGCTTAGACGGAGGGACAGTACAAGAGACCCAGTACTTC
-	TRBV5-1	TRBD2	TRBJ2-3	CASSLEPVRTSGSLTDTQYF	TGCGCCAGCAGCTTGGAACCCGTAAGGACTAGCGGCTCCCTCACAGATACGCAGTATTTT
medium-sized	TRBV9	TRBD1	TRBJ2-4	CASSVDFDRGRGKNIQYF	TGTGCCAGCAGCGTAGATTTCGACAGGGGCCGGGGCAAAAACATTCAGTACTTC
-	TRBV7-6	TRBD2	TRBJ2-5	CASSLMAGGTLQETQYF	TGTGCCAGCAGCTTAATGGCGGGGGGGACCCTACAAGAGACCCAGTACTTC
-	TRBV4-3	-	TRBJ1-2	CASSQDYGGGGYGYTF	TGCGCCAGCAGCCAAGATTACGGGGGCGGAGGCTATGGCTACACCTTC
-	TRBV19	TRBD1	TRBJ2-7	CASRTGQGAYEQYF	TGTGCCAGTAGGACGGGACAGGGGGCCTACGAGCAGTACTTC
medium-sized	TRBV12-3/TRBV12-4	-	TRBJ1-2	CASSSHPRDYGYTF	TGTGCCAGCAGTTCCCACCCGCGGGACTATGGCTACACCTTC
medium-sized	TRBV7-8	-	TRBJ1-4	CASSLETAYNEKLFF	TGTGCCAGCAGCTTAGAGACAGCCTATAATGAAAAACTGTTTTTT
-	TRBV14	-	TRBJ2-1	CASSPPFSEQFF	TGTGCCAGCAGCCCCCCATTTAGTGAGCAGTTCTTC
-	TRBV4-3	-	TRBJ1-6	CASSLRDSWPPLHF	TGCGCCAGCAGCCTGAGGGATTCCTGGCCACCCCTCCACTTT
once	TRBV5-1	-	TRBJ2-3	CASSLQGLGTDTQYF	TGCGCCAGCAGCTTACAGGGTCTAGGCACAGATACGCAGTATTTT
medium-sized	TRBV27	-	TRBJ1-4	CASSLMFGSSVNEKLFF	TGTGCCAGCAGTTTAATGTTCGGGTCTTCAGTTAATGAAAAACTGTTTTTT
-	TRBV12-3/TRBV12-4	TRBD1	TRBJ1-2	CASRTDRVDYGYTF	TGTGCCAGCAGGACTGACAGGGTTGACTATGGCTACACCTTC
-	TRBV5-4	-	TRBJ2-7	CASSPSPSDSYEQYF	TGTGCCAGCAGCCCCAGCCCAAGCGACAGTTACGAGCAGTACTTC
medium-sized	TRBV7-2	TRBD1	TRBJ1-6	CASSLSRTGINSPLHF	TGTGCCAGCAGCCTCTCGAGGACAGGGATAAATTCACCCCTCCACTTT
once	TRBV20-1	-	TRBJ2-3	CSGGGGDTQYF	TGCAGTGGAGGGGGTGGAGATACGCAGTATTTT
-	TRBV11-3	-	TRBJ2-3	CASSSSSEGPDTQYF	TGTGCCAGCAGCTCCAGTAGCGAGGGGCCAGATACGCAGTATTTT
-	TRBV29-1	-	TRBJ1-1	CSVDGLRTEAFF	TGCAGCGTTGATGGGCTCCGCACTGAAGCTTTCTTT
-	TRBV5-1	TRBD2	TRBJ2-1	CASSPTSGGAHEQFF	TGCGCCAGCAGCCCGACTAGCGGGGGGGCCCATGAGCAGTTCTTC
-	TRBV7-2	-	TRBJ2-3	CASSLVVFGTDTQYF	TGTGCCAGCAGCTTAGTAGTGTTCGGCACAGATACGCAGTATTTT
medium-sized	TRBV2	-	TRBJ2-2	CASSRRAAGVPGELFF	TGTGCCAGCAGTCGGAGGGCTGCGGGCGTCCCCGGGGAGCTGTTTTTT
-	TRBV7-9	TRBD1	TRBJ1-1	CASSSRPTGFDTEAFF	TGTGCCAGCAGCTCCCGCCCGACAGGGTTTGACACTGAAGCTTTCTTT
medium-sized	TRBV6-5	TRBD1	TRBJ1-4	CASSYFSGQGEEKLFF	TGTGCCAGCAGTTACTTTTCGGGACAGGGGGAAGAAAAACTGTTTTTT
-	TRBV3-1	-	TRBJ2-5	CASSQGWGQGETQYF	TGTGCCAGCAGCCAAGGGTGGGGGCAGGGAGAGACCCAGTACTTC
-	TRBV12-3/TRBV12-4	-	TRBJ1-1	CASSYPTGEAFF	TGTGCCAGCAGTTACCCCACAGGTGAAGCTTTCTTT
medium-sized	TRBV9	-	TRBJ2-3	CASSVDIDSTDTQYF	TGTGCCAGCAGCGTAGATATAGATAGCACAGATACGCAGTATTTT
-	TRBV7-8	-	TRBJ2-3	CASSLAHYTQYF	TGTGCCAGCAGCTTAGCGCACTACACGCAGTATTTT
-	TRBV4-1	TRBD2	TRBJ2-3	CASSQETSGRDTDTQYF	TGCGCCAGCAGCCAAGAAACTAGCGGGAGGGACACAGATACGCAGTATTTT
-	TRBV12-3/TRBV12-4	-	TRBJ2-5	CASSLSGGKETQYF	TGTGCCAGCAGTTTGTCGGGGGGCAAAGAGACCCAGTACTTC
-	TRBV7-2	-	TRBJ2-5	CASSPRVGGQETQYF	TGTGCCAGCAGCCCCCGTGTAGGGGGCCAAGAGACCCAGTACTTC
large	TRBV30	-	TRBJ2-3	CAWSVQSRAGTQYF	TGTGCCTGGAGTGTTCAAAGCAGGGCAGGCACGCAGTATTTT
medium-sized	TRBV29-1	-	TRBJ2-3	CSVEERREYTDTQYF	TGCAGCGTTGAAGAGCGCAGGGAATACACAGATACGCAGTATTTT
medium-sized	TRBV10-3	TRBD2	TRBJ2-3	CATRTSGGPDTQYF	TGTGCCACCCGGACTAGCGGGGGCCCAGATACGCAGTATTTT
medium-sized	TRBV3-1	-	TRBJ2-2	CASSQTGLGELFF	TGTGCCAGCAGCCAAACAGGTCTCGGGGAGCTGTTTTTT
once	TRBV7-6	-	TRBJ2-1	CASSLGPLYEQFF	TGTGCCAGCAGCTTAGGTCCGTTGTACGAGCAGTTCTTC
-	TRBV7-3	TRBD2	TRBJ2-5	CASSSLAGNQETQYF	TGTGCCAGCAGCTCACTAGCGGGGAATCAAGAGACCCAGTACTTC